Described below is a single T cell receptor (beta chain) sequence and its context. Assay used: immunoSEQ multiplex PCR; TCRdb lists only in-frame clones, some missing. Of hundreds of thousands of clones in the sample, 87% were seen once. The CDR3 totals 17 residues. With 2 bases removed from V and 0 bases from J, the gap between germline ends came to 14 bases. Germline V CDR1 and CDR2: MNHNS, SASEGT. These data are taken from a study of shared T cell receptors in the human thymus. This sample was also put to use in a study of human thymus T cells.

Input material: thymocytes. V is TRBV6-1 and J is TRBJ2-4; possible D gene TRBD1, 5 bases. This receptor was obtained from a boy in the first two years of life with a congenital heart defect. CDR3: CASSEKRQTLAKNIQYF. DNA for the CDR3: TGTGCCAGCAGTGAAAAGAGACAGACTTTAGCCAAAAACATTCAGTACTTC.